These 15 T cell receptor beta chains share one sample of origin, sequenced in a study of blood T cell repertoires in COVID-19. The protocol was immunoSEQ multiplex PCR, while the TCRdb copy is restricted to in-frame clones and leaves out a portion. The sample contains more than 95,000 clones, approximately 90% of which appear only once. The sequencing sample was made of peripheral blood. Receptors were obtained from a woman over 75 with acute or convalescent COVID-19.

The chain is built from TRBV28 and TRBJ2-7, with 9 positions matching TRBD1. CDR3 length: 14 amino acids. V was pared by 6 bases and J by 3 bases, with 6 bases of the junction left unmatched. Germline values: CDR1 MDHEN, CDR2 SYDVKM. The CDR3 nucleotides are TGTGCCAGCAGCCCAACGGGACAGGGCTACGAGCAGTACTTC. This sequence encodes CASSPTGQGYEQYF.

This clone was detected once. The chain uses TRBV11-2 and TRBJ2-3; weak D call: TRBD2 (5 bases). There are 17 residues in the CDR3. The germline CDR1 and CDR2 sequences are SGHAT and FQNNGV. V was clipped by 0 bases and J by 0 bases, with 13 bases between them. The CDR3: CASSLDLGGLSTDTQYF. CDR3 bases: TGTGCCAGCAGCTTAGATTTGGGCGGGCTTAGCACAGATACGCAGTATTTT. Full variable domain (remainder filled in from reference TRBV11-2 and TRBJ2-3): EAGVAQSPRYKIIEKRQSVAFWCNPISGHATLYWYQQILGQGPKLLIQFQNNGVVDDSQLPKDRFSAERLKGVDSTLKIQPAKLEDSAVYLCASSLDLGGLSTDTQYFGPGTRLTVL.

The chain joins TRBV20-1 to TRBJ2-3; 8 bases align to TRBD2. J was trimmed by 1 base and V by 3 bases; bases with no gene match: 6. The germline V gene has CDR1 DFQATT and CDR2 SNEGSKA (reference sequence). The CDR3 sequence is 15 residues long. In nucleotides, the CDR3 is TGCAGTGCTAGTAGGGTGCGGGGGGGCACAGATACGCAGTATTTT. Translated: CSASRVRGGTDTQYF.

The chain couples TRBV18 to TRBJ1-6, with no clear D. Germline-derived CDR1 and CDR2 are KGHSH and LQKENI. V was cut by 6 bases and J by 7 bases, with 13 bases left in between. The CDR3 has 14 amino acids. CDR3 DNA: TGTGCCAGCTCCCCGAGGCTCTGGAATTCACCCCTCCACTTT. It is translated as CASSPRLWNSPLHF.

V gene TRBV2 combines with J gene TRBJ1-3; 7 nucleotides align to TRBD1. CDR1 and CDR2 from the germline V gene are SNHLY and FYNNEI. The ends lost 6 bases at V and 1 base at J; junction bases unmatched: 3. The CDR3 has 14 amino acids. CDR3 sequence reads: CASRGDRSGNTIYF. In DNA, the CDR3 is TGTGCCAGCAGGGGGGACAGATCTGGAAACACCATATATTTT.

V usage is TRBV4-3 and J usage is TRBJ1-5, with D uncertain. The CDR3 is made up of 15 amino acids. CDR1 is LGHNA and CDR2 is YSLEER in the germline V gene. The germline V and J ends were trimmed by 1 base and 2 bases, with 9 bases remaining between them. The CDR3 sequence is CASSQAVNRNQPQHF. The CDR3 nucleotides are TGCGCCAGCAGCCAAGCGGTAAACCGCAATCAGCCCCAGCATTTT.

The chain employs TRBV5-1 and TRBJ2-5; 8 nucleotides match TRBD1. V was clipped by 0 bases and J by 1 base; unmatched bases: 2. Germline CDR1 and CDR2: SGHRS and YFSETQ. CDR3 size: 15 residues. The CDR3 sequence is CASSLDRGVQETQYF. The CDR3 DNA reads TGCGCCAGCAGCTTGGACAGGGGGGTCCAAGAGACCCAGTACTTC.

This rearrangement joins TRBV28 to TRBJ2-7; 9 bases line up with TRBD1. CDR1 MDHEN and CDR2 SYDVKM come from the germline V gene. The CDR3 is 14 amino acids. V lost 3 bases to trimming and J lost 2 bases; unmatched junction nucleotides: 2. The CDR3 nucleotides read TGTGCCAGCAGTTTTCGGGACAGGGCCTACGAGCAGTACTTC. Residues: CASSFRDRAYEQYF.

This sequence joins TRBV21-1 and TRBJ1-2; no DNA check was done on the table's D call, TRBD1. TRBV21-1 is labeled a pseudogene. This CDR3 region has 18 residues. The CDR3, as DNA: TGTGCCAGCAGCAAAGTGAAAGGACAGGGGGTAGCTAACTATGGCTACACCTTC. It specifies CASSKVKGQGVANYGYTF.

The chain links TRBV6-2 or TRBV6-3 to TRBJ2-3; a possible D gene is TRBD2 (6 bases). The CDR3 loop spans 15 amino acids. V was trimmed by 2 bases and J by 6 bases, leaving 15 bases between them. The germline V gene has CDR1 MNHEY and CDR2 SVGEGT. The CDR3 bases are TGTGCCAGCAGTTACGGTTTGACGGGACTTGATACGCAGTATTTT. Translation gives CASSYGLTGLDTQYF.

This chain links TRBV7-2 with TRBJ1-2; 9 bases are shared with TRBD1. V was clipped by 5 bases and J by 6 bases; unmatched bases: 7. CDR3 length: 14 residues. In germline, CDR1 is SGHTA, CDR2 FQGNSA. The CDR3 is CASSENRGLDGYTF. The CDR3 DNA follows: TGTGCCAGCAGCGAGAACAGGGGGCTTGATGGCTACACCTTC.

The chain employs TRBV6-5 and TRBJ2-7; perhaps TRBD1 as D (6 bases). CDR1 MNHEY and CDR2 SVGAGI come from the germline V gene. The CDR3 loop spans 14 amino acids. Trimming took 2 bases from V and 3 from J, leaving 11 bases between them. Here the CDR3 reads CASSYGGSLYEQYF. For the CDR3, the DNA is TGTGCCAGCAGTTACGGGGGCAGCCTCTACGAGCAGTACTTC.

This chain joins TRBV6-5 and TRBJ1-1; 10 bases map to TRBD1. V gave up 0 bases and J gave up 6 bases; unmatched junction bases: 7. CDR1 is MNHEY and CDR2 is SVGAGI in the germline V gene. This CDR3 comprises 16 residues. The CDR3: CASSYSTQGTGAEAFF. The DNA of the CDR3 is TGTGCCAGCAGTTACTCGACACAAGGGACAGGGGCTGAAGCTTTCTTT.

The J gene is TRBJ2-1, the V gene TRBV27; TRBD1 matches 10 bases. V was pared by 4 bases and J by 2 bases, with 2 bases of the junction left unmatched. CDR1 is MNHEY and CDR2 is SMNVEV in the germline V gene (reference sequence). The CDR3 spans 15 residues. Here the CDR3 DNA reads TGTGCCAGCAGTTCGGGACAGGGGACCTACAATGAGCAGTTCTTC. It yields the protein CASSSGQGTYNEQFF.

V is TRBV10-3 and J is TRBJ1-1; D is ambiguous. The V gene lost 11 bases and the J gene lost 5 bases, with 15 bases spanning the gap. The CDR3 extends over 12 amino acids. The germline gives CDR1 ENHRY, CDR2 SYGVKD. CDR3 sequence reads: CASQERRTEAFF. CDR3 in DNA: TGTGCCTCCCAGGAAAGAAGGACTGAAGCTTTCTTT.